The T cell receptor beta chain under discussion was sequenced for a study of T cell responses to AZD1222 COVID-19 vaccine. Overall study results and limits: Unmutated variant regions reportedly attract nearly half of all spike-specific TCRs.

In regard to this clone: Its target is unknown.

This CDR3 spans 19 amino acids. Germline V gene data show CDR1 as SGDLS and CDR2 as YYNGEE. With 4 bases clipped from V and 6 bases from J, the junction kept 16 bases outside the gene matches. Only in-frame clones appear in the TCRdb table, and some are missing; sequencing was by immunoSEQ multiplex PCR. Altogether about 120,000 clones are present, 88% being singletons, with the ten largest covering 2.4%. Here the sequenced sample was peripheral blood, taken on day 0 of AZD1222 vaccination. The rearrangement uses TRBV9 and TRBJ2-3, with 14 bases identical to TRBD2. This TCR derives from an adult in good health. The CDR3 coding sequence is TGTGCCAGCAGCCCGAGGGGGACTAGCGGGAGCCGTGGAAGGGATACGCAGTATTTT. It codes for CASSPRGTSGSRGRDTQYF.